These T cell receptor beta chains were read from a single sample in a study of T cell repertoires in cytomegalovirus infection. Via MiXCR, TCRdb re-called the reads, giving one row per CDR3 protein. Among some 180,000 distinct CDR3 sequences listed, approximately 20% were seen once. Input material: PBMCs. These receptors were collected from a human donor in good health (CMV status not recorded). Some clones in this sample may be carry-over from other donors' samples. CDR3s leave out the opening cysteine and the closing phenylalanine or tryptophan.

v_call	j_call	cdr3_aa
TRBV19	TRBJ2-5	ASSSRDSGRVGGETQY
TRBV28	TRBJ2-5	ASSLPGTSLETQY
TRBV11-2	TRBJ1-1	ASSQPWGGGNTEAF
TRBV5-4	TRBJ1-6	ASSQNQGFGSPLH
TRBV4-2	TRBJ2-5	ASSQEGGPETQY
TRBV6-2/TRBV6-3	TRBJ2-1	ASSVHRVREQF
TRBV5-1	TRBJ2-5	ASSSQGSETQY
TRBV20-1	TRBJ1-6	SAKAANSPLH
TRBV19	TRBJ1-1	ASSIPGGMNTEAF
TRBV7-2	TRBJ1-2	ASSLDPRAAGYT
TRBV19	TRBJ2-1	ASSTYDFSYNEQF
TRBV28	TRBJ2-7	ASRSPLGRGSYEQY
TRBV2	TRBJ2-1	ASRLEERIGRREQF
TRBV18	TRBJ2-2	ASSPPGGFNTGELF
TRBV20-1	TRBJ2-2	SAREGQGDSGELF
TRBV29-1	TRBJ2-1	SGSEGTSYYEQF
TRBV11-1	TRBJ2-1	ASSSQGGAGEQF
TRBV6-6	TRBJ2-3	ASSSPTGDTQY
TRBV18	TRBJ1-4	ASSPRDANEKLF
TRBV5-5	TRBJ2-7	ASSLGRSPYEQY
TRBV4-2	TRBJ2-7	ASSQRTSGEQY
TRBV12-3/TRBV12-4	TRBJ2-7	ASSLGQPGQFEQY
TRBV6-2/TRBV6-3	TRBJ1-1	ASRLLWGGVTEAF
TRBV28	TRBJ1-2	ASTPGTANYGYT
TRBV19	TRBJ1-1	ASSQGIWTEAF
TRBV7-3	TRBJ2-3	ASSLDQAASTDTQY
TRBV7-8	TRBJ2-5	ASSFGRGFQETQY
TRBV6-1	TRBJ1-5	ASSTGRRDQPQH
TRBV12-3/TRBV12-4	TRBJ1-1	ASNRYPALTEAF
TRBV18	TRBJ1-1	ASSPARDTEAF
TRBV20-1	TRBJ1-5	SARDRRGAGNQPQH